One and the same sample provided the 17 T cell receptor beta chains below, sequenced in a study of metastatic and nonmetastatic thyroid tumors. TCRdb re-called the PCR reads via MiXCR. The repertoire holds 65,000 to 70,000 clones, with approximately 15% as singletons. Ahead of thyroid surgery, no patient had received treatment of any kind. The sample comprised blood. Every receptor here comes from a male donor with papillary thyroid cancer or a benign thyroid nodule (not recorded which). Some clones in this sample may be carry-over from other donors' samples.

In its sample, this clone was seen once. A much larger clonotype is one base distant, so this may be a read error. The chain carries TRBV5-4 and TRBJ1-1; possible D gene TRBD1, 6 bases. Trimming left V 10 bases short and J 5 bases short, with 21 bases between. The CDR3 extends over 14 amino acids. Germline V gives CDR1 SGHNT, CDR2 YYREEE (reference sequence). This CDR3 reads CAERDAGACTEAFF. The CDR3 DNA reads TGTGCCGAACGCGATGCAGGGGCATGTACTGAAGCTTTCTTT.

The chain couples TRBV30 to TRBJ2-1; D is ambiguous. Germline CDR1 is GTSNPN and CDR2 is SVGIG (reference sequence). V gave up 0 bases and J gave up 3 bases, with 6 bases separating them. This CDR3 comprises 13 residues. In DNA form, the CDR3 reads TGTGCCTGGAGTGTTACTAACTACAATGAGCAGTTCTTC. Amino acid sequence: CAWSVTNYNEQFF.

Only one count was recorded for this clone. V gene TRBV7-7 combines with J gene TRBJ2-2; maybe TRBD2 (5 bases). CDR3 length: 14 residues. Germline values: CDR1 SSHAT, CDR2 FNYEAQ (reference sequence). The CDR3 bases are TGTTCTAGCTCAGTCCAAACGAACACCGGGGAGCTGTTTTTT. It is translated as CSSSVQTNTGELFF.

This clone was observed a few times. The chain joins TRBV6-1 to TRBJ2-7; TRBD1 might be the D (5 bases). The CDR3 sequence is 15 residues long. CDR1 and CDR2 from the germline V gene are MNHNS and SASEGT. V was cut by 9 bases and J by 1 base, with 19 bases left in between. The CDR3 DNA is TGTGCCAGTCAGAAGATACAGGAGCGATCCTACGAGCAGTACTTC. It encodes CASQKIQERSYEQYF.

This clone occurred many times. The genes are TRBV7-9 and TRBJ2-1; 10 bases match TRBD1. J gave up 15 bases and V 4 bases, and 9 bases lay outside the gene matches. The germline CDR1 and CDR2 sequences are SEHNR and FQNEAQ (reference sequence). The CDR3 runs to 13 residues. The CDR3 region has the DNA TGTGCCAGCAGCTCGGGACAGGGGACTAGAAGGTTCTTC. Translating gives CASSSGQGTRRFF.

This clone was observed at least ten times. This sequence joins TRBV5-4 and TRBJ2-7; unclear D gene. Looked up from germline, CDR1 is SGHNT and CDR2 is YYREEE (reference sequence). This CDR3 spans 14 amino acids. Trimming pared 3 bases from V and 2 bases from J, leaving 12 bases between. The CDR3 bases are TGTGCCAGCAGCTCGGACGAATTTGCCTACGAGCAGTACTTC. It specifies CASSSDEFAYEQYF.

This clone was counted between two and nine times. This sequence may be a read error, since a much larger clone differs from it by one base. The gene calls are TRBV18 and TRBJ2-2; D uncertain. The CDR3 runs to 16 residues. Germline lookup yields CDR1 KGHSH and CDR2 LQKENI. V gave up 0 bases and J gave up 7 bases, with 15 bases separating them. DNA for the CDR3: TGTGCCAGCTCACCACCGGGAATTTATGGGATCGGGGAGCTGTTTTTT. Translating it yields CASSPPGIYGIGELFF.

This clone was counted between two and nine times. This clone may be a read error of a much larger clone one base away. This chain connects TRBV20-1 to TRBJ2-3; D remains unclear. Trimming shortened V by 5 bases and J by 2 bases, and 8 bases separated the two germline ends. The CDR3 loop spans 12 amino acids. Germline V gives CDR1 DFQATT, CDR2 SNEGSKA (reference sequence). The CDR3 bases are TGCAGTGCTGATCGGAACACAGATACGCAGTATTTT. It translates to CSADRNTDTQYF.

This chain links TRBV28 with TRBJ2-1, with 9 positions matching TRBD2. Trimming cost V 1 base and J 15 bases; bases outside gene matches: 13. CDR1 is MDHEN, CDR2 SYDVKM, per germline. The length of the CDR3 is 15 residues. CDR3 coding DNA: TGTGCCAGCAGTTTATCCGGGCGGGAGGGGAGCGTCCGGTTCTTC. This sequence encodes CASSLSGREGSVRFF.

This clone turned up a few times. CDR3 nucleotides: TGTGCCAGCGGGGGGACTAGGGTTGCACCCTACGAGCAGTACTTC. The encoded protein is CASGGTRVAPYEQYF. The chain joins TRBV2 to TRBJ2-7, with TRBD2 matching over 8 bases. The CDR3 sequence is 15 residues long. Per the germline V gene, CDR1 is SNHLY and CDR2 is FYNNEI. J lost 2 bases, V lost 8 bases, and 11 bases had no gene match.

There are many counts of this clone. This chain's CDR3 is CASSLGVGGTDTQYF. The DNA for the CDR3 is TGTGCCAGCAGCTTGGGTGTAGGAGGAACAGATACGCAGTATTTT. V usage is TRBV5-4 and J usage is TRBJ2-3; possibly TRBD2 for D (5 bases). V lost 0 bases to trimming and J lost 3 bases, with 11 bases between them. CDR1 and CDR2 (germline): SGHNT, YYREEE (reference sequence). This CDR3 contains 15 residues.

In this sample, this clone turned up many times. V is TRBV4-3 and J is TRBJ2-1; 9 bases are shared with TRBD2. Germline loops: CDR1 LGHNA, CDR2 YSLEER. Losses at the gene ends were 0 bases for V and 10 bases for J; bases not matched to a gene: 7. The CDR3 totals 15 residues. For the CDR3, the DNA is TGCGCCAGCAGCCAAGAGCGGGAGGGCCGAAGGGAGCAGTTCTTC. Encoded protein: CASSQEREGRREQFF.

The CDR3 sequence is CASSEAGAGSYEQYF. The CDR3 DNA sequence: TGTGCCAGCAGTGAAGCGGGGGCCGGTTCCTACGAGCAGTACTTC. The V gene is TRBV2, the J gene TRBJ2-7; maybe TRBD1 (6 bases). V was shortened by 0 bases and J by 1 base, with 10 bases between the two germline ends. The CDR3 is made up of 15 amino acids. The germline V gene has CDR1 SNHLY and CDR2 FYNNEI.

Ten or more counts support this clone. This chain joins TRBV20-1 and TRBJ1-3, with TRBD1 matching 7 bases. Germline assignment: CDR1 DFQATT and CDR2 SNEGSKA (reference sequence). The CDR3 totals 14 residues. V lost 6 bases and J lost 0; bases outside the gene matches: 5. This CDR3 is CSAGQPSSGNTIYF. In DNA, the CDR3 is TGCAGTGCGGGACAGCCGAGCTCTGGAAACACCATATATTTT.

In its sample, this clone was seen many times. V and J are TRBV19 and TRBJ1-5; D gene uncertain. The germline V gene has CDR1 LNHDA and CDR2 SQIVND (reference sequence). Deletions cut 7 bases from V and 4 bases from J, with 14 bases between. This CDR3 is 14 amino acids long. The chain's CDR3 is CASIASGKNQPQHF. The CDR3 DNA follows: TGTGCCAGTATCGCATCCGGGAAGAATCAGCCCCAGCATTTT.

This clone has ten or more counts. The chain combines TRBV6-2 or TRBV6-3 with TRBJ2-1; 7 nucleotides match TRBD2. Germline V gene data show CDR1 as MNHEY and CDR2 as SVGEGT. With V trimmed by 5 bases and J by 3 bases, 10 bases remained unmatched. This CDR3 region has 16 residues. Written as DNA, the CDR3 is TGTGCCAGCAGTGGGGGGGAAAAGCGGGTCTACAATGAGCAGTTCTTC. Amino acids: CASSGGEKRVYNEQFF.

The gene calls are TRBV6-2 or TRBV6-3 and TRBJ2-7; no clear D. The CDR3 has 13 residues. CDR1 is MNHEY and CDR2 is SVGEGT in the germline V gene. The V gene lost 6 bases and the J gene lost 3 bases, with 12 bases spanning the gap. This chain's CDR3 is CASRPVSDYEQYF. CDR3 bases: TGTGCCAGCAGACCGGTATCCGACTACGAGCAGTACTTC.